A selection of T cell receptor beta chains follows, all from one sample in a study of blood T cell repertoires in COVID-19. TCRdb keeps only in-frame clones here, not all; method: immunoSEQ multiplex PCR. This table holds roughly 70,000 clones, 70% to 80% found once. Sequenced input: peripheral blood. These receptors all come from a woman between 70 and 85 years old with acute or convalescent COVID-19. The CDR3 runs from the conserved cysteine through the conserved F or W. D genes are given only for firm matches. Clone sizes are given selectively: once, few, many, or a class where the clone is expanded.

d_call	j_call	v_call	clone_size	cdr3_aa	cdr3_nt
TRBD2	TRBJ2-3	TRBV4-3	.	CASSKQQAASGSTDTQYF	TGCGCCAGCAGCAAACAACAGGCGGCTAGCGGTTCCACAGATACGCAGTATTTT
.	TRBJ2-2	TRBV5-4	once	CASSLGQRGTGELFF	TGTGCCAGCAGCTTGGGGCAGCGAGGGACCGGGGAGCTGTTTTTT
TRBD2	TRBJ2-1	TRBV4-3	.	CASSQDGGVGNEQFF	TGCGCCAGCAGCCAAGATGGGGGGGTGGGGAATGAGCAGTTCTTC
.	TRBJ1-5	TRBV7-9	.	CASSFNGADQPQHF	TGTGCCAGCAGCTTTAATGGAGCGGATCAGCCCCAGCATTTT
TRBD1	TRBJ1-5	TRBV6-6	few	CASSLDRALGNQPQHF	TGTGCCAGCAGCCTCGACAGGGCCTTAGGCAATCAGCCCCAGCATTTT
TRBD1	TRBJ2-7	TRBV7-9	few	CASSFRDRVAEQYF	TGTGCCAGCAGCTTCCGGGACAGGGTGGCGGAGCAGTACTTC
TRBD1	TRBJ1-1	TRBV28	many	CASSLDRDTEAFF	TGTGCCAGCAGTCTTGACAGGGACACTGAAGCTTTCTTT
.	TRBJ1-1	TRBV5-1	.	CASSAGEGTEAFF	TGCGCCAGCAGCGCCGGGGAGGGAACTGAAGCTTTCTTT
TRBD1	TRBJ2-6	TRBV10-1	.	CASSLDRAGANVLTF	TGCGCCAGCAGTCTAGACAGGGCTGGGGCCAACGTCCTGACTTTC
TRBD1	TRBJ2-2	TRBV19	.	CASSNRGSTGELFF	TGTGCCAGTAGTAACAGGGGATCCACCGGGGAGCTGTTTTTT
TRBD1	TRBJ2-2	TRBV9	.	CASSERVGGAGWSGELFF	TGTGCCAGCAGCGAGAGGGTAGGGGGCGCGGGTTGGTCCGGGGAGCTGTTTTTT
.	TRBJ2-6	TRBV11-1	.	CASSEDQGSGANVLTF	TGTGCCAGCAGCGAAGATCAGGGATCTGGGGCCAACGTCCTGACTTTC
TRBD2	TRBJ2-1	TRBV4-2	.	CASSQVAGEQFF	TGTGCCAGCAGCCAAGTAGCGGGGGAGCAGTTCTTC
.	TRBJ1-1	TRBV5-1	.	CASSITPGLAEAFF	TGCGCCAGCAGCATTACCCCAGGGCTAGCTGAAGCTTTCTTT
TRBD2	TRBJ2-3	TRBV5-1	.	CASSLGLADTDTQYF	TGCGCCAGCAGCTTGGGACTAGCGGACACAGATACGCAGTATTTT
TRBD1	TRBJ1-1	TRBV15	.	CATSSHRGMNTEAFF	TGTGCCACCAGCAGCCACAGGGGGATGAACACTGAAGCTTTCTTT
.	TRBJ1-2	TRBV6-5	.	CASRISDGANYGYTF	TGTGCCAGCAGGATCTCGGACGGGGCTAACTATGGCTACACCTTC
TRBD1	TRBJ1-2	TRBV9	.	CASKTGTGGVYGYTF	TGTGCCAGCAAGACCGGGACAGGGGGCGTTTATGGCTACACCTTC
TRBD1	TRBJ1-4	TRBV7-9	.	CASSFRGTNEKLFF	TGTGCCAGCAGCTTCAGGGGGACTAATGAAAAACTGTTTTTT
.	TRBJ2-7	TRBV7-6	.	CASSLAGHYEQYF	TGTGCCAGCAGCTTAGCGGGACACTACGAGCAGTACTTC
TRBD1	TRBJ1-4	TRBV29-1	.	CSGSTGTVNEKLFF	TGCAGCGGGAGCACCGGGACAGTGAATGAAAAACTGTTTTTT
TRBD2	TRBJ2-3	TRBV9	once	CASSVAGGRGDTQYF	TGTGCCAGCAGCGTAGCGGGAGGGCGAGGAGATACGCAGTATTTT
.	TRBJ1-2	TRBV7-9	.	CASSFGRGYGYTF	TGTGCCAGCAGCTTTGGTCGGGGCTATGGCTACACCTTC
TRBD1	TRBJ1-2	TRBV6-5	.	CASPRRGREYGYTF	TGTGCCAGCCCGCGCAGGGGGCGCGAATATGGCTACACCTTC
.	TRBJ1-5	TRBV5-1	.	CASSYGGGQPQHF	TGCGCCAGCAGCTACGGGGGAGGTCAGCCCCAGCATTTT
TRBD1	TRBJ1-1	TRBV4-2	.	CASSPGQGRNTEAFF	TGTGCCAGCAGCCCGGGACAGGGGCGGAACACTGAAGCTTTCTTT
.	TRBJ1-1	TRBV5-4	.	CASSPDRRSDEAFF	TGTGCCAGCAGCCCTGACAGGAGGTCGGATGAAGCTTTCTTT
TRBD1	TRBJ1-2	TRBV19	.	CASSTGTGVGYTF	TGTGCCAGTAGTACCGGGACAGGGGTTGGCTACACCTTC
TRBD2	TRBJ2-7	TRBV7-2	.	CASSLGPGTSGTYEQYF	TGTGCCAGCAGCTTAGGCCCTGGGACTAGCGGGACTTACGAGCAGTACTTC
.	TRBJ2-7	TRBV4-3	.	CASSQDTAGLGEQYF	TGCGCCAGCAGCCAAGATACGGCGGGTTTAGGAGAGCAGTACTTC
TRBD1	TRBJ1-5	TRBV27	.	CASSLNAPGQGWNQPQHF	TGTGCCAGCAGTCTAAACGCGCCGGGACAGGGGTGGAATCAGCCCCAGCATTTT
TRBD2	TRBJ2-1	TRBV28	.	CASSLRLARGEQFF	TGTGCCAGCAGTTTACGACTAGCACGGGGTGAGCAGTTCTTC
TRBD1	TRBJ1-6	TRBV2	.	CASSERTGGSVSPLHF	TGTGCCAGCAGTGAGAGGACAGGGGGATCTGTTTCACCCCTCCACTTT
TRBD2	TRBJ2-3	TRBV28	.	CASSFLGGDTDTQYF	TGTGCCAGCAGTTTTTTGGGAGGGGACACAGATACGCAGTATTTT
.	TRBJ1-3	TRBV30	few	CAWSRITGSSGNTIYF	TGTGCCTGGAGTCGAATAACAGGGAGCTCTGGAAACACCATATATTTT
.	TRBJ1-1	TRBV3-1/TRBV3-2	.	CASSQEGGGTEAFF	TGTGCCAGCAGCCAAGAGGGGGGGGGCACTGAAGCTTTCTTT
.	TRBJ1-2	TRBV2	.	CASSETANYGYTF	TGTGCCAGCAGTGAGACAGCTAACTATGGCTACACCTTC
.	TRBJ1-2	TRBV3-1/TRBV3-2	.	CASSQGRYGGYTF	TGTGCCAGCAGCCAAGGCAGGTATGGAGGCTACACCTTC
.	TRBJ2-1	TRBV7-3	few	CASSFSFSYNEQFF	TGTGCCAGCAGCTTTTCTTTCTCCTACAATGAGCAGTTCTTC
TRBD2	TRBJ2-5	TRBV5-4	few	CASSPGTSGRSGETQYF	TGTGCCAGCAGCCCGGGGACTAGCGGGAGGTCGGGAGAGACCCAGTACTTC
TRBD2	TRBJ2-7	TRBV2	few	CASTKREDGYEQYF	TGTGCCAGCACTAAGCGGGAGGATGGGTACGAGCAGTACTTC